These 24 T cell receptor beta chains share one sample of origin, sequenced in a study of T-cell reconstitution after alpha-beta-depleted transplantation in children. Unique molecular identifiers featured in how the TCRbeta library was prepared. TCRdb re-derived calls from the PCR reads in MiXCR, one entry per CDR3 protein. This sample has approximately 150,000 distinct CDR3 sequences, with 8% to 10% found just once. The sample was PBMCs, mostly from graft donor cells, taken 180 days after TCRalphabeta/CD19-depleted stem cell transplant. The receptors derive from a female patient between 2 and 10 years old who had a stem cell transplant for congenital amegakaryocytic thrombocytopenia, so the T cells may come from the graft donor.

This clonotype was observed at least ten times. J is TRBJ2-3 and V is TRBV6-5, with D hard to call. CDR3 length: 13 residues. Germline V gene data show CDR1 as MNHEY and CDR2 as SVGAGI. Trimming cost V 0 bases and J 6 bases, with 7 bases left between them. CDR3: CASSYSFLDTQYF. CDR3 in DNA: TGTGCCAGCAGTTACTCGTTCTTGGATACGCAGTATTTT.

This clonotype was seen ten or more times. CDR3 bases: TGCAGTGCCCCGAGGACAGCTGAAGAGACCCAGTACTTC. It yields the protein CSAPRTAEETQYF. The chain has TRBV20-1 and TRBJ2-5; a possible D gene is TRBD1 (6 bases). V lost 6 bases and J lost 3, with 14 bases in between. The CDR3 runs 13 residues. Germline values: CDR1 DFQATT, CDR2 SNEGSKA (reference sequence).

This clonotype was counted at least ten times. The chain links TRBV21-1 to TRBJ2-1; TRBD1 is taken as the D call from the table, unchecked against the DNA. TRBV21-1 is marked as a pseudogene. The CDR3 length is 15 residues. The CDR3 DNA reads TGTGCCAGCAGCAACCGGGACAGGCGACACAATGAGCAGCTCTTC. Translated, it gives CASSNRDRRHNEQLF.

This clonotype was detected many times. The rearrangement links TRBV4-1 to TRBJ2-1, with 7 bases aligning to TRBD2. This CDR3 has 15 residues. V dropped 4 bases and J dropped 1; count of bases not matched to a gene: 4. The germline V gene encodes CDR1 MGHRA and CDR2 YSYEKL. CDR3 protein: CASSLLATSYNEQFF. CDR3 sequence (DNA): TGCGCCAGCAGCCTACTAGCGACTTCCTACAATGAGCAGTTCTTC.

In this sample, this clonotype turned up many times. V is TRBV10-1 and J is TRBJ2-1; D not certain. This CDR3 region has 13 residues. V lost 4 bases, J lost 7 bases, and 11 bases lay in between. CDR1 and CDR2 from the germline V gene are WNHNN and SYGVQD (reference sequence). The CDR3 reads CASSVTGQNEQFF. In nucleotides, the CDR3 is TGCGCCAGCAGTGTCACTGGTCAAAATGAGCAGTTCTTC.

This clonotype was detected ten times or more. This sequence joins TRBV7-8 and TRBJ2-5, with D possibly matching TRBD2 (5 bases). V was shortened by 2 bases and J by 5 bases, with 9 bases between the two germline ends. Germline assignment: CDR1 SGHVS and CDR2 FQNEAQ. This CDR3 is 13 amino acids long. This CDR3 is CASSLYGVETQYF. CDR3 sequence (DNA): TGTGCCAGCAGCTTATACGGGGTTGAGACCCAGTACTTC. Complete variable domain (other parts from reference TRBV7-8 and TRBJ2-5): GAGVSQSPRYKVAKRGQDVALRCDPISGHVSLFWYQQALGQGPEFLTYFQNEAQLDKSGLPSDRFFAERPEGSVSTLKIQRTQQEDSAVYLCASSLYGVETQYFGPGTRLLVL.

The V and J genes are TRBV20-1 and TRBJ2-1; 11 bases agree with TRBD2. The germline gives CDR1 DFQATT, CDR2 SNEGSKA (reference sequence). V was clipped by 6 bases and J by 5 bases; unmatched bases: 6. The CDR3 runs to 14 residues. CDR3 nucleotide sequence: TGCAGTGCACCCCCTAGCGGGAGGAACAATGAGCAGTTCTTC. It encodes CSAPPSGRNNEQFF.

The chain has TRBV5-1 and TRBJ2-3; 8 bases are a match to TRBD2. The germline V gene encodes CDR1 SGHRS and CDR2 YFSETQ. V gave up 0 bases and J gave up 4 bases; unmatched junction bases: 4. This CDR3 has 15 amino acids. Here the CDR3 DNA reads TGCGCCAGCAGCTTGGCCGGGACTAGGGCAGATACGCAGTATTTT. Protein sequence: CASSLAGTRADTQYF. Full variable domain (missing parts from reference TRBV5-1 and TRBJ2-3): KAGVTQTPRYLIKTRGQQVTLSCSPISGHRSVSWYQQTPGQGLQFLFEYFSETQRNKGNFPGRFSGRQFSNSRSEMNVSTLELGDSALYLCASSLAGTRADTQYFGPGTRLTVL.

This clonotype has at least ten counts. This chain uses TRBV29-1 with TRBJ1-1; D is perhaps TRBD1 (5 bases). V was shortened by 7 bases and J by 4 bases, with 10 bases between the two germline ends. Germline V gives CDR1 SQVTM, CDR2 ANQGSEA. The CDR3 has 11 residues. The CDR3 DNA reads as TGCAGCGCGCGTAGGGGCACTGAAGCTTTCTTT. Amino acids: CSARRGTEAFF.

This clonotype was found a few times. The V gene is TRBV20-1, the J gene TRBJ1-2, with 10 bases identical to TRBD1. Germline CDR1 is DFQATT and CDR2 is SNEGSKA (reference sequence). This CDR3 contains 14 residues. V was clipped by 2 bases and J by 4 bases; unmatched bases: 4. In DNA form, the CDR3 reads TGCAGTGCTAGAAGACAGGGGGCCGGCTATGGCTACACCTTC. It yields the protein CSARRQGAGYGYTF.

This clonotype was counted ten times or more. The rearrangement uses TRBV20-1 and TRBJ2-3, with D perhaps matching TRBD2 (5 bases). The germline V gene encodes CDR1 DFQATT and CDR2 SNEGSKA (reference sequence). This CDR3 is built from 12 residues. V dropped 3 bases and J dropped 2 bases, with 6 bases sitting between them. CDR3 nucleotide sequence: TGCAGTGCTAGGACTACCACAGATACGCAGTATTTT. Translated: CSARTTTDTQYF.

This clonotype was seen at least ten times. V and J are TRBV20-1 and TRBJ2-7, with TRBD2 as a possible D gene (6 bases). Trimming pared 2 bases from V and 3 bases from J, leaving 14 bases between. Germline-derived CDR1 and CDR2 are DFQATT and SNEGSKA (reference sequence). The CDR3 has 14 amino acids. The CDR3 bases are TGCAGTGCTAGAACTCGGGACTCGGACTACGAGCAGTACTTC. Translation: CSARTRDSDYEQYF.

This chain connects TRBV7-3 to TRBJ2-1; 9 bases match TRBD2. CDR3 length equals 15 residues. CDR1 and CDR2 from the germline V gene are SGHTA and FQGTGA. Trimming removed 4 bases from V and 5 bases from J; junction bases left unmatched: 6. CDR3 sequence reads: CASSSGLAGNNEQFF. CDR3 nucleotide sequence: TGTGCCAGCAGCTCCGGCCTAGCGGGAAACAATGAGCAGTTCTTC.

V gene TRBV5-1 combines with J gene TRBJ2-5; D ambiguous. Trimming removed 4 bases at V and 1 base at J, with 11 bases between. The CDR3 consists of 14 residues. Germline V gives CDR1 SGHRS, CDR2 YFSETQ. CDR3: CASSPNWGQETQYF. The CDR3 bases are TGCGCCAGCAGCCCCAATTGGGGCCAAGAGACCCAGTACTTC.

This clonotype was seen just once. This may be a read error, as it is one base from a much larger clone. This chain joins TRBV5-1 and TRBJ1-4; D may be TRBD1 (5 bases). CDR3 length equals 13 residues. Germline assignment: CDR1 SGHRS and CDR2 YFSETQ. DNA of the CDR3: TGCGCCAGCAGAAGGGGCGCGGATGAAAACCTGTTTTTT. It is translated as CASRRGADENLFF.

This clonotype has ten or more counts. The chain uses TRBV6-2 or TRBV6-3 and TRBJ2-7; D is unclear. The germline V gene encodes CDR1 MNHEY and CDR2 SVGEGT. This CDR3 region has 11 residues. The ends were cut back, 6 bases at V and 9 bases at J, with 12 bases in the middle. As DNA, the CDR3 is TGTGCCAGCAGCAACGGATGGGGGCAGTACTTC. Its translation: CASSNGWGQYF.

This clonotype was observed many times. This rearrangement joins TRBV6-2 or TRBV6-3 to TRBJ2-1; 12 bases are shared with TRBD2. The junction had 9 bases not matched to a gene; V was cut back by 6 bases and J by 3 bases. This CDR3 contains 17 residues. Germline V CDR1 and CDR2: MNHEY, SVGEGT. The CDR3 sequence: CASRRLAGVLYYNEQFF. The CDR3 nucleotides read TGTGCCAGCAGGAGACTAGCGGGAGTACTTTACTACAATGAGCAGTTCTTC.

This clonotype occurred many times. This chain uses TRBV20-1 with TRBJ1-5; possibly TRBD1 for D (5 bases). The CDR3 contains 14 residues. Trimming took 3 bases from V and 3 from J, leaving 12 bases between them. The germline V gene encodes CDR1 DFQATT and CDR2 SNEGSKA (reference sequence). The CDR3 sequence is CSARGTGHNQPQHF. In DNA form, the CDR3 reads TGCAGTGCTAGGGGTACAGGCCACAATCAGCCCCAGCATTTT.

At least ten counts were recorded for this clonotype. The V gene is TRBV12-3 or TRBV12-4, the J gene TRBJ2-5, with D possibly TRBD1 on 5 matching bases. The CDR3 consists of 15 residues. Trimming left V 3 bases short and J 2 bases short, with 13 bases between. CDR3 nucleotide sequence: TGTGCCAGCAGTTTTGACAGTACTTCACAAGAGACCCAGTACTTC. Encoded protein: CASSFDSTSQETQYF.

Points on this clonotype: Possible read error: a much larger clone is one base away. This rearrangement joins TRBV7-6 to TRBJ1-1, with TRBD1 identical over 7 bases. CDR3 length equals 15 residues. Germline V gives CDR1 SGHVS, CDR2 FNYEAQ. The CDR3: CASSNWGQMNTAAFF. CDR3 coding DNA: TGTGCCAGCAGCAACTGGGGACAGATGAACACTGCAGCTTTCTTT.

In this sample, this clonotype turned up a few times. V usage is TRBV4-2 and J usage is TRBJ2-4, with D perhaps matching TRBD1 (6 bases). The V end lost 6 bases, the J end lost 0 bases, and 12 bases lay between the germline ends. Germline loops: CDR1 LGHNA, CDR2 YNFKEQ. This CDR3 contains 15 residues. CDR3 DNA sequence: TGTGCCAGCAGACCAGGGGTCCTAGCCAAAAACATTCAGTACTTC. Its protein is CASRPGVLAKNIQYF.

A remark on this clonotype: The conserved phenylalanine or tryptophan normally closing the CDR3 is absent here, so this likely arose from a read error. The rearrangement links TRBV5-6 to TRBJ1-2; no reliable D call. Germline V gene lookup returns CDR1 SGHDT and CDR2 YYEEEE. The germline V and J ends were trimmed by 2 bases and 3 bases, with 17 bases remaining between them. The CDR3 loop spans 16 amino acids. This CDR3 is CASSFRAPFLHYGYTY. The CDR3 bases are TGTGCCAGCAGCTTCCGGGCACCCTTTTTGCACTATGGCTACACCTAC.

This clonotype was seen a handful of times. This rearrangement joins TRBV3-1 to TRBJ2-2, with TRBD1 matching over 8 bases. This CDR3 contains 15 residues. With 4 bases clipped from V and 6 bases from J, the junction kept 7 bases outside the gene matches. CDR1 and CDR2 (germline): LGHDT, YNNKEL (reference sequence). CDR3 region: CASSRQGAFPGELFF. The CDR3 DNA follows: TGTGCCAGCAGCCGCCAGGGGGCGTTTCCCGGGGAGCTGTTTTTT.

This clonotype was seen at least ten times. The CDR3 sequence is CASTLSFIYNEQFF. As DNA, the CDR3 is TGTGCCAGCACTCTCTCCTTCATCTACAATGAGCAGTTCTTC. V gene TRBV28 combines with J gene TRBJ2-1; D remains unclear. The CDR3 contains 14 residues. Trimming took off 7 bases at V and 3 bases at J, with 13 bases between the two ends. The germline V gene encodes CDR1 MDHEN and CDR2 SYDVKM.